This TCR beta chain appears in the sequencing data of a study of healthy donors' naive CD4 and CD8 T cells. As for the study in general: A new alpha primer set targeted every functional IMGT alpha variant.

This CDR3 contains 17 residues. The germline V gene has CDR1 KGHDR and CDR2 SFDVKD. Trimming left V 6 bases short and J 0 bases short, with 17 bases between. TCR libraries were built from approximately 520 ng of total RNA by linear amplification. TCRdb itself ran the reads through MiXCR, one entry per CDR3 protein. The data hold roughly 200,000 distinct CDR3 sequences, with around 80% observed a single time. Sequenced input: naive CD4+ and CD8+ T cells sorted from blood, pooled from several donors. The clonotype originates from a pool of human donors in good health; the sample pools cells from several healthy donors. The rearrangement joins TRBV24-1 to TRBJ2-4; perhaps D is TRBD1 or TRBD2 (5 bases each). For the CDR3, the DNA is TGTGCCACCAGTAGCCAGGGACGGATCATAGCCAAAAACATTCAGTACTTC. This codes for CATSSQGRIIAKNIQYF.